This T cell receptor beta chain was sequenced for a study of T cell repertoires in cytomegalovirus infection (dated by TCRdb to between 2018 and 2020). Turning to the overall study: Because public TCR beta signatures pointed to carriage of CMV infection together with the matching HLA type, the HLA type of each donor mattered for the analysis.

The sequencer was an Illumina HiSeq 1500. The public sequencing data were trimmed at Q25 with fastp and processed into clonotypes with MiXCR by TCRdb, which kept only in-frame beta chains. Duplicate CDR3 protein sequences are folded into a single record with the most common DNA and genes. The sample table contains 150,000 or so distinct CDR3 sequences; only one count was recorded for about 6.1% of them. Under 20% of the sample is taken by the ten largest. The germline V gene yields SGHAT for CDR1 and FQNNGV for CDR2. V was cut back by 5 bases and J by 14 bases, leaving a gap of 19 bases between them. From cysteine to phenylalanine, the CDR3 is 13 amino acids long. Only the CDR3 DNA stays, 39 bases, in frame from base 1. What the research found in general, with its limitations: The ex vivo response was dominated by HLA-C-restricted CMV-specific TCR beta clonotypes, and the single most frequent clonotype in two of eight donors was supplied by these HLA-C-restricted clonotypes. In both this cohort and an independent cohort of 352 donors, the cumulative frequency of public TCR beta family members distinguished carriers of CMV infection plus the relevant HLA type.

This clonotype has at least ten counts. What this receptor recognizes is not known. The record has no base qualities; no much larger clone is one base away. Material for sequencing was PBMCs. This chain joins TRBV11-2 to TRBJ2-1, with the D segment identity uncertain. The receptor was derived from a human donor in good health (CMV status not recorded). Some clones in this sample may be carry-over from other donors' samples. The CDR3 region has the sequence CASSPHPRLGEFF. The bases read TGTGCCAGCAGCCCTCACCCTCGGCTAGGCGAGTTCTTC. The CDR3, completed at both ends by the reference TRBV11-2 and TRBJ2-1 genes, gives the full variable domain EAGVAQSPRYKIIEKRQSVAFWCNPISGHATLYWYQQILGQGPKLLIQFQNNGVVDDSQLPKDRFSAERLKGVDSTLKIQPAKLEDSAVYLCASSPHPRLGEFFGPGTRLTVL.